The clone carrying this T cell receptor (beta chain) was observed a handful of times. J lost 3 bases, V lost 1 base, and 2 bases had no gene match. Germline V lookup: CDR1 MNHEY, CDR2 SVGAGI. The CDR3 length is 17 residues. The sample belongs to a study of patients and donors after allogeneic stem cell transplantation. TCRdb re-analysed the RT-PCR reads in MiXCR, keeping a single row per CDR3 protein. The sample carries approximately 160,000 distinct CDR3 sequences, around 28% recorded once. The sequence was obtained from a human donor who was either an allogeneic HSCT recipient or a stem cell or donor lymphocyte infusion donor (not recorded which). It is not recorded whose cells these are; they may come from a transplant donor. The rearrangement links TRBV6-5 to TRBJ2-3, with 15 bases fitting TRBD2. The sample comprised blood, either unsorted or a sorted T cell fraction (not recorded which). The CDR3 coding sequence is TGTGCCAGCAGTTACTTCGGGACTAGCGGGAGGACAGATACGCAGTATTTT. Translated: CASSYFGTSGRTDTQYF.